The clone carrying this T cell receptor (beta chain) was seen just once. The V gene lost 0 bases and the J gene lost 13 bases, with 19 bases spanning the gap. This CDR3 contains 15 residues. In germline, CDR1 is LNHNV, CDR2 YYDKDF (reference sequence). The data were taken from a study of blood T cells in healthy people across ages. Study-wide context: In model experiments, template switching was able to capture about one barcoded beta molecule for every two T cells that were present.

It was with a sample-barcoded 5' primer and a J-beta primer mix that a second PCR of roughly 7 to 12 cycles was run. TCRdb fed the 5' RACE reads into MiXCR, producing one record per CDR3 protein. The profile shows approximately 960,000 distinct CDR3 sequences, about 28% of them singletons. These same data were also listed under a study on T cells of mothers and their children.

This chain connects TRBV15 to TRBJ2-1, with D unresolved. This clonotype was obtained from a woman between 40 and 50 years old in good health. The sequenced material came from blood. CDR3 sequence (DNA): TGTGCCACCAGCAGAGACGTGACTGGAGAAGAGACCCAGTTCTTC. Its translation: CATSRDVTGEETQFF.